The 18 T cell receptor beta chains below come from one sample, sequenced in a study of T cell repertoires in cytomegalovirus infection. These receptors have no identified antigens. TCRdb reprocessed the reads with MiXCR, giving one entry per CDR3 protein. The repertoire holds about 310,000 distinct CDR3 sequences, with 25% as singletons. This specimen was cultured PBMCs, taken from culture after CMV antigen stimulation. The receptor source for this set is a human donor in good health (CMV status not recorded). Some clones in this sample may be carry-over from other donors' samples.

The rearrangement uses TRBV7-9 and TRBJ1-2; D not resolved. V was cut by 2 bases and J by 6 bases, with 10 bases left in between. Per germline, CDR1 SEHNR and CDR2 FQNEAQ (reference sequence). The CDR3 consists of 13 residues. CDR3 sequence (DNA): TGTGCCAGCAGCTTAAGTTATGGAGATGGCTACACCTTC. Protein sequence: CASSLSYGDGYTF. The complete variable domain, with remaining parts taken from reference TRBV7-9 and TRBJ1-2, reads DTGVSQNPRHKITKRGQNVTFRCDPISEHNRLYWYRQTLGQGPEFLTYFQNEAQLEKSRLLSDRFSAERPKGSFSTLEIQRTEQGDSAMYLCASSLSYGDGYTFGSGTRLTVV.

This clonotype was seen a handful of times. The chain employs TRBV11-2 and TRBJ1-2; D might be TRBD1 (5 bases). Germline CDR1 SGHAT, CDR2 FQNNGV. This CDR3 has 14 residues. V was clipped by 5 bases and J by 7 bases, with 17 bases between them. The CDR3 protein is CASSPHSSGPGYTF. CDR3 DNA sequence: TGTGCCAGCAGCCCCCACTCTTCGGGGCCTGGCTACACCTTC.

This clonotype occurred many times. The chain links TRBV7-2 to TRBJ1-2; no firm D call. The CDR3 length is 15 residues. The V gene's germline CDR1 is SGHTA and CDR2 FQGNSA. Trimming cost V 0 bases and J 4 bases, with 12 bases left between them. CDR3 sequence: CASSLAARLSYGYTF. CDR3 bases: TGTGCCAGCAGCTTAGCCGCCAGGCTCTCCTATGGCTACACCTTC.

V and J are TRBV24-1 and TRBJ2-5, with a possible D match to TRBD2 (6 bases). The V and J ends lost 9 bases and 5 bases respectively, with 12 bases between them. Germline loops: CDR1 KGHDR, CDR2 SFDVKD. The CDR3 has 12 amino acids. The CDR3 reads CATQAGGETQYF. DNA of the CDR3: TGTGCCACCCAAGCCGGGGGTGAGACCCAGTACTTC.

The V and J genes are TRBV4-3 and TRBJ2-7; D remains unclear. Germline CDR1 LGHNA, CDR2 YSLEER. Trimming left V 0 bases short and J 2 bases short, with 5 bases between. This CDR3 is built from 13 residues. The CDR3 loop is CASSQEQTYEQYF. The CDR3 DNA follows: TGCGCCAGCAGCCAAGAGCAGACCTACGAGCAGTACTTC.

This rearrangement joins TRBV10-3 to TRBJ2-3; D is possibly TRBD1 (5 bases). Per the germline V gene, CDR1 is ENHRY and CDR2 is SYGVKD. The CDR3 sequence is 13 residues long. V lost 8 bases to trimming and J lost 0 bases, with 9 bases between them. The CDR3: CAIRQLSTDTQYF. In DNA, the CDR3 is TGTGCCATCCGACAGCTGAGCACAGATACGCAGTATTTT.

This clonotype was seen just once. This chain uses TRBV6-6 with TRBJ2-3; 9 bases are a match to TRBD2. The germline V gene encodes CDR1 MNHNY and CDR2 SVGAGI (reference sequence). This CDR3 is 15 amino acids long. The J segment lost 6 bases and the V segment lost 3 bases, leaving 7 bases of the junction unmatched. For the CDR3, the DNA is TGTGCCAGCAGTTATCTAGCGGGAAAGGGGGATACGCAGTATTTT. Translating it yields CASSYLAGKGDTQYF.

The chain combines TRBV4-1 with TRBJ1-5, with TRBD1 matching over 9 bases. Germline lookup yields CDR1 MGHRA and CDR2 YSYEKL. The trim removed 6 bases at V and 6 bases at J, leaving 12 bases unmatched. This CDR3 region has 16 residues. DNA of the CDR3: TGCGCCAGCAGTCCCTTACAGGGGGCTCCAGGTCAGCCCCAGCATTTT. Translating gives CASSPLQGAPGQPQHF.

This clonotype was counted only a few times. The chain uses TRBV18 and TRBJ2-5; 8 bases agree with TRBD1. J was trimmed by 1 base and V by 3 bases; bases with no gene match: 7. The CDR3 is made up of 16 amino acids. Germline CDR1 reads KGHSH; CDR2 reads LQKENI. CDR3 in DNA: TGTGCCAGCTCACCGCTTTCAGGGGGCGGCCAAGAGACCCAGTACTTC. It specifies CASSPLSGGGQETQYF.

This rearrangement joins TRBV12-3 or TRBV12-4 to TRBJ1-1; D remains unclear. With 5 bases removed from V and 4 bases from J, the gap between germline ends came to 8 bases. CDR3 length: 12 residues. The DNA of the CDR3 is TGTGCCAGCAGTCACACAGCCACTGAAGCTTTCTTT. This gives the protein CASSHTATEAFF.

This clonotype was found many times. The CDR3 protein is CASSQGQGEGNIQYF. The CDR3 region has the DNA TGTGCCAGCAGCCAGGGACAGGGGGAAGGAAACATTCAGTACTTC. The chain uses TRBV7-2 and TRBJ2-4; 11 nucleotides match TRBD1. This CDR3 has 15 amino acids. With V trimmed by 5 bases and J by 6 bases, 6 bases remained unmatched. Germline V lookup: CDR1 SGHTA, CDR2 FQGNSA.

This clonotype was observed a few times. This sequence joins TRBV4-1 and TRBJ1-2; D not certain. CDR3 length: 13 residues. Trimming stripped 1 base from V and 0 bases from J, with 3 bases between. Germline CDR1 MGHRA, CDR2 YSYEKL. As DNA, the CDR3 is TGCGCCAGCAGCCAAGTGGCTAACTATGGCTACACCTTC. Its protein product is CASSQVANYGYTF.

This clonotype occurred a few times. The chain couples TRBV20-1 to TRBJ2-3, with TRBD2 matching over 9 bases. The CDR3 spans 14 residues. Germline V gene lookup returns CDR1 DFQATT and CDR2 SNEGSKA (reference sequence). Trimming removed 5 bases from V and 2 bases from J; junction bases left unmatched: 5. The CDR3 sequence: CSAFLAGSTDTQYF. For the CDR3, the DNA is TGCAGTGCTTTCCTAGCGGGGTCCACAGATACGCAGTATTTT.

The rearrangement links TRBV20-1 to TRBJ2-5, with D perhaps matching TRBD2 (6 bases). Between the trimmed V and J ends, which lost 1 base and 2 bases, there was a span of 8 bases. The CDR3 consists of 13 residues. Germline-derived CDR1 and CDR2 are DFQATT and SNEGSKA (reference sequence). In DNA, the CDR3 is TGCAGTGCTAGAGGTAGCGGACAAGAGACCCAGTACTTC. As protein: CSARGSGQETQYF.

This chain connects TRBV4-1 to TRBJ1-2; 8 bases are a match to TRBD1. The germline V gene has CDR1 MGHRA and CDR2 YSYEKL. V dropped 1 base and J dropped 6; count of bases not matched to a gene: 4. The CDR3 loop spans 14 amino acids. CDR3 in DNA: TGCGCCAGCAGCCAAGTGGCACAGGGGGATGGCTACACCTTC. Translation gives CASSQVAQGDGYTF.

This clonotype was detected ten times or more. The chain links TRBV28 to TRBJ2-3; D is uncertain. The germline gives CDR1 MDHEN, CDR2 SYDVKM. The CDR3 totals 14 residues. V was shortened by 6 bases and J by 0 bases, with 10 bases between the two germline ends. This chain's CDR3 is CASSALVSTDTQYF. As DNA, the CDR3 is TGTGCCAGCAGCGCCCTGGTTAGCACAGATACGCAGTATTTT.

By share, this clonotype counts as medium-sized. The V call is TRBV7-3, the J call TRBJ2-2; 13 bases align to TRBD2. The CDR3 sequence is 15 residues long. V dropped 10 bases and J dropped 3; count of bases not matched to a gene: 5. CDR1 is SGHTA, CDR2 FQGTGA, per germline. The CDR3 sequence is CATQLAGGHTGELFF. The CDR3 DNA is TGTGCCACCCAACTAGCGGGAGGGCACACCGGGGAGCTGTTTTTT.

Worth noting for this clonotype: An end of the junction differs from the germline gene, which may be a read error. The chain is built from TRBV24-1 and TRBJ2-1, with D perhaps matching TRBD2 (5 bases). The germline gives CDR1 KGHDR, CDR2 SFDVKD. CDR3 length equals 14 residues. CDR3 in amino acids: CTTSPGSSYNEQFF. The DNA of the CDR3 is TGTACCACCAGTCCGGGAAGCTCCTACAATGAGCAGTTCTTC.